Listed here is a single TCR beta chain. Antigen specificity is unknown. The data originate from a study of cytomegalovirus exposure and HLA in healthy donors. Study context: Samples from HLA-typed donors yielded about 85 million unique TCRs in an early data release. Whole-study findings and limits: An ancestry cluster, one associated with Asian ancestry, reportedly showed fewer N-insertions than the approximately 670-donor mean in a later analysis. A few chains tied to CMV proved CMV antigen-specific in vitro. Prior analysis indicated that the majority of TCR beta V segments exhibited productivity approximately 87% or approximately 30% of the time.

It was with 60 Vbeta and 13 Jbeta primers that the PCR ran. TCRdb keeps only in-frame clones here, not all; method: immunoSEQ multiplex PCR. The sample has about 150,000 clones; 60% to 85% are singletons. The clonotype originates from a woman in her 40s in good health and CMV-seronegative. Sequences were obtained from PBMCs.

CDR3 region: CASSPGQVNTEAFF. The CDR3 nucleotides read TGTGCCAGCAGTCCGGGACAGGTGAACACTGAAGCTTTCTTT. The chain employs TRBV27 and TRBJ1-1, with 8 bases matching TRBD1. Germline values: CDR1 MNHEY, CDR2 SMNVEV (reference sequence). V was pared by 5 bases and J by 0 bases, with 2 bases of the junction left unmatched. The CDR3 contains 14 residues.